The entry below gives a single TCR beta chain sequence along with its context. The junction differs from germline at one of its ends, possibly a read error. The CDR3 length is 13 residues. Profiled with immunoSEQ multiplex PCR; TCRdb holds only in-frame clones, not every one. This sample yields 150,000 or so clones, of which 78% are seen a single time; 5% to 7% belongs to the top ten. This record belongs to a study of blood T cell repertoires in COVID-19. Study-wide context: Nucleic acid was either cDNA or gDNA, and it came from T cells, B-cell-depleted T cells, or PBMCs.

This TCR came from a woman aged 45-65 years who had recovered from COVID-19. Specimen: PBMCs or T cells enriched from blood (not recorded which). The chain joins TRBV12-3 or TRBV12-4 to TRBJ2-1; D gene uncertain. CDR3 DNA: TGTGCCAGCACTTTAAGAGATAACAATGAGCAGTTCTTC. This translates into CASTLRDNNEQFF.